The 10 T cell receptor beta chains presented below share a single source sample, sequenced in a study of T cells in placental villitis. Sequencing used immunoSEQ v4. The data were produced by immunoSEQ multiplex PCR, yet TCRdb's version contains in-frame clones alone and is incomplete. Among 3,000 to 4,000 clones listed, around 75% were seen once. The sequenced sample was placental tissue containing maternal and fetal cells. The origin of the receptors is a human patient with infectious villitis; the placental T cells may come from both mother and fetus.

The V call is TRBV24-1, the J call TRBJ2-3, with 12 nucleotides matching TRBD2. The length of the CDR3 is 17 residues. With V trimmed by 4 bases and J by 0 bases, 4 bases remained unmatched. Germline V gene sequence: CDR1 KGHDR, CDR2 SFDVKD. The CDR3 sequence is CATSDSSGGESTDTQYF. The DNA for the CDR3 is TGTGCCACCAGTGACTCTAGCGGGGGGGAAAGCACAGATACGCAGTATTTT.

This chain links TRBV3-1 (or the pseudogene TRBV3-2) with TRBJ2-5; TRBD1 agrees at 10 bases. After removal of 1 base from V and 7 bases from J, the junction contained 9 bases not matched to a gene. The CDR3 is 16 residues long. CDR1 is LGHDT and CDR2 is YNNKEL in the germline V gene (reference sequence). The CDR3 region is CASSQGPTGGGVTQYF. The DNA for the CDR3 is TGTGCCAGCAGCCAAGGACCGACAGGGGGCGGGGTGACCCAGTACTTC.

J is TRBJ1-2 and V is TRBV7-2, with D possibly matching TRBD1 (5 bases). Trimming pared 1 base from V and 8 bases from J, leaving 14 bases between. This CDR3 spans 14 amino acids. Germline CDR1 reads SGHTA; CDR2 reads FQGNSA. CDR3 residues: CASSLVSGPRGYTF. In DNA form, the CDR3 reads TGTGCCAGCAGCTTAGTTTCGGGGCCAAGGGGCTACACCTTC.

The chain carries TRBV6-8 and TRBJ1-2, with 8 bases that match TRBD1. With 10 bases clipped from V and 4 bases from J, the junction kept 8 bases outside the gene matches. Germline V gene data show CDR1 as MNHGY and CDR2 as SAAAGT. The CDR3 consists of 13 residues. CDR3 DNA sequence: TGTGCCACCACCACCGGACAGGGCTATGGCTACACCTTC. Encoded protein: CATTTGQGYGYTF.

Turning to this clone: A junction end diverges from the germline sequence, so it may reflect a read error. Other nucleotide sequences in the sample specify the same CDR3. The chain recombines TRBV4-1 with TRBJ2-7, with unresolved D. The CDR3 extends over 15 amino acids. The V gene's germline CDR1 is MGHRA and CDR2 YSYEKL. The chain's CDR3 is CASSPSPVGLYEQYF. In DNA, the CDR3 is TGCGCCAGCAGCCCATCTCCCGTAGGGCTCTACGAGCAGTATTTC.

This clone was observed a handful of times. The gene calls are TRBV18 and TRBJ1-1; a weak D match, TRBD1 (6 bases). Germline CDR1 and CDR2: KGHSH and LQKENI. The CDR3 is 13 residues long. V was trimmed by 5 bases and J by 4 bases, leaving 11 bases between them. The CDR3 region has the DNA TGTGCCAGCTCAAGGAAAGGGGGCACTGAAGCTTTCTTT. Its translation: CASSRKGGTEAFF. The whole variable domain, filled in from reference TRBV18 and TRBJ1-1, reads NAGVMQNPRHLVRRRGQEARLRCSPMKGHSHVYWYRQLPEEGLKFMVYLQKENIIDESGMPKERFSAEFPKEGPSILRIQQVVRGDSAAYFCASSRKGGTEAFFGQGTRLTVV.

A single count supports this clone. This chain links TRBV11-2 with TRBJ2-1, with D tentatively TRBD1 or TRBD2 (5 bases each). CDR3 length: 15 amino acids. The ends were cut back, 1 base at V and 0 bases at J, with 7 bases in the middle. Germline V lookup: CDR1 SGHAT, CDR2 FQNNGV. CDR3 sequence: CASSLAGSSYNEQFF. The DNA of the CDR3 is TGTGCCAGCAGCTTAGCAGGGAGCTCCTACAATGAGCAGTTCTTC.

The V and J genes are TRBV5-1 and TRBJ1-2; 9 bases are shared with TRBD1. The CDR3 covers 15 residues. J gave up 4 bases and V 4 bases, and 8 bases lay outside the gene matches. Germline V gene data show CDR1 as SGHRS and CDR2 as YFSETQ. CDR3 residues: CASSPGQGFGYGYTF. CDR3 nucleotide sequence: TGCGCCAGCAGCCCGGGACAGGGCTTTGGCTATGGCTACACCTTC.

CDR3 DNA sequence: TGTGCCAGCAGCGTAGAGGCAGGGGCTGGAAACACCATATATTTT. This encodes CASSVEAGAGNTIYF. The chain has TRBV9 and TRBJ1-3; tentatively, D is TRBD1 (6 bases). The CDR3 loop spans 15 amino acids. V shed 0 bases and J shed 2 bases, with 9 bases lying between them. CDR1 and CDR2 from the germline V gene are SGDLS and YYNGEE.

The chain employs TRBV6-5 and TRBJ1-1, with D maybe TRBD1 (6 bases). V was pared by 6 bases and J by 2 bases, with 10 bases between. The CDR3 extends over 13 amino acids. Germline V gene data show CDR1 as MNHEY and CDR2 as SVGAGI. For the CDR3, the DNA is TGTGCCAGCAGCCGGACAGTTAACACTGAAGCTTTCTTT. As protein: CASSRTVNTEAFF.